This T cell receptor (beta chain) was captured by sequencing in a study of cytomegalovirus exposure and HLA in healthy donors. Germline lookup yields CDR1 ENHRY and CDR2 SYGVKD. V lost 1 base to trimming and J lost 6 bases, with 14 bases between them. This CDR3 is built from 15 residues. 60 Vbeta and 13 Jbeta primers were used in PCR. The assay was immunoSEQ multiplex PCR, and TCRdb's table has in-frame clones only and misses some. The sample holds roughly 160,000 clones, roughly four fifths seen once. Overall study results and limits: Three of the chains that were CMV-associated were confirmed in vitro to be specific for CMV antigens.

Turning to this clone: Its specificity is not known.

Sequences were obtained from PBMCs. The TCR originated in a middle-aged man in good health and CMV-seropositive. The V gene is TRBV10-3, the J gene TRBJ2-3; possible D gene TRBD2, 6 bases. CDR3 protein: CAISEYGGGADTQYF. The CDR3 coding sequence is TGTGCCATCAGTGAGTACGGGGGAGGTGCGGATACGCAGTATTTT.